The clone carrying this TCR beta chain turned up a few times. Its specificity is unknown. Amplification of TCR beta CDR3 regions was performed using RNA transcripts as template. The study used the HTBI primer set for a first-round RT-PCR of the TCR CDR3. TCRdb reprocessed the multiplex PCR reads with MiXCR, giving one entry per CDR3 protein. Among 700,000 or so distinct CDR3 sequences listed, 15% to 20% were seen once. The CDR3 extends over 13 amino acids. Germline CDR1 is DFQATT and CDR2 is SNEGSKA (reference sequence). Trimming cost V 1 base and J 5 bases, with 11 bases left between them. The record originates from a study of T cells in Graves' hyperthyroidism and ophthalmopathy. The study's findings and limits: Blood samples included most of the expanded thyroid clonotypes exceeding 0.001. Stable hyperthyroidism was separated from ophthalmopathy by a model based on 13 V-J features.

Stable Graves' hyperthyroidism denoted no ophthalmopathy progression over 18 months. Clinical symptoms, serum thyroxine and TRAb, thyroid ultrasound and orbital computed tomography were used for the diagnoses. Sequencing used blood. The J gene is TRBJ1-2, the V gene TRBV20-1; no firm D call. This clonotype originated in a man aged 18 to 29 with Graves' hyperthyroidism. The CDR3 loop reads CSARVGKEYGYTF. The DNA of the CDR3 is TGCAGTGCTAGAGTGGGCAAAGAATATGGCTACACCTTC.